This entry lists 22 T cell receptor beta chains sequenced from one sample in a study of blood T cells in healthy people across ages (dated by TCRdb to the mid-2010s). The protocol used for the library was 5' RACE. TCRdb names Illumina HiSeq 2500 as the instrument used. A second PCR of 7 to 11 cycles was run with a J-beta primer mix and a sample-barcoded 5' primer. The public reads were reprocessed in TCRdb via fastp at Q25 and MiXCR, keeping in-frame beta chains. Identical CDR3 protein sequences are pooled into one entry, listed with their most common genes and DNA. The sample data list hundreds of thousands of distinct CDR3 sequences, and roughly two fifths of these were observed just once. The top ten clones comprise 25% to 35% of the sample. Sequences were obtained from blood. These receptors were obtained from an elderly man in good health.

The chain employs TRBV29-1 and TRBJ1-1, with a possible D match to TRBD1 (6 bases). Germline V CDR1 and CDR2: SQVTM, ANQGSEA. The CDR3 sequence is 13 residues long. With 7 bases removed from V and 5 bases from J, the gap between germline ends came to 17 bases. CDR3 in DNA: TGCAGCGCCGAGGAGGGGGTCGCGACTGAAGCTTTCTTT. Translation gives CSAEEGVATEAFF.

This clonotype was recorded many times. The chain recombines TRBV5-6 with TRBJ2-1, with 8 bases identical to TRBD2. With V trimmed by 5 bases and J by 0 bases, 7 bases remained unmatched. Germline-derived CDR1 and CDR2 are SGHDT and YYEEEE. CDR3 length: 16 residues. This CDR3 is CASRRTSRSSYNEQFF. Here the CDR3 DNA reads TGTGCCAGCAGGCGGACTAGCAGGAGCTCCTACAATGAGCAGTTCTTC. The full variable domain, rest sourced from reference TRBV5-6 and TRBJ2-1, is DAGVTQSPTHLIKTRGQQVTLRCSPKSGHDTVSWYQQALGQGPQFIFQYYEEEERQRGNFPDRFSGHQFPNYSSELNVNALLLGDSALYLCASRRTSRSSYNEQFFGPGTRLTVL.

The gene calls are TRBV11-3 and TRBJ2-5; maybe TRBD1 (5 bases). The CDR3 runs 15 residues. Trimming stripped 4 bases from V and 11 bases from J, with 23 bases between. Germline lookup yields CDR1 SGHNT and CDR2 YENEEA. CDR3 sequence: CASSWNGAAYNEQYF. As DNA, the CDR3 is TGTGCCAGCAGCTGGAATGGGGCGGCCTACAATGAGCAGTACTTC. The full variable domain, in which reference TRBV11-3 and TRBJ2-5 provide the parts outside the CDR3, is EAGVVQSPRYKIIEKKQPVAFWCNPISGHNTLYWYLQNLGQGPELLIRYENEEAVDDSQLPKDRFSAERLKGVDSTLKIQPAELGDSAVYLCASSWNGAAYNEQYFGPGTRLLVL.

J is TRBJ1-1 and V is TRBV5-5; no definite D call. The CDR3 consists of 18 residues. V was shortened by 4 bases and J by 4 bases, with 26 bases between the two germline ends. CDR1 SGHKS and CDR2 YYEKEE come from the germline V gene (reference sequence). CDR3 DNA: TGTGCCAGCAGCCGGCGGTTCTTGGGGTCGCGGGAGGGCACTGAAGCTTTCTTT. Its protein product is CASSRRFLGSREGTEAFF.

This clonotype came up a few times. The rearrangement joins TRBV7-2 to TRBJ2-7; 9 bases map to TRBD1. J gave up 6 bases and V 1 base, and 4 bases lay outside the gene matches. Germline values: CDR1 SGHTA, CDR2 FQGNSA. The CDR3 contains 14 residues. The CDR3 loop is CASSLDRGPGEQYF. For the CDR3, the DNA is TGTGCCAGCAGCTTAGACAGGGGGCCAGGCGAGCAGTACTTC.

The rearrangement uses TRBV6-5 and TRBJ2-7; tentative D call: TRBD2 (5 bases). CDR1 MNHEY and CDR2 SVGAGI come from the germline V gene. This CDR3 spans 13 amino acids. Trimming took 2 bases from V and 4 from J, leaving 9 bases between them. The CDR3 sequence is CASSYLGGYEQYF. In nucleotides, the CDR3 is TGTGCCAGCAGTTACCTAGGAGGTTACGAGCAGTACTTC.

CDR3 sequence reads: CSARQGAGYEQYF. The CDR3 DNA follows: TGCAGTGCCAGACAGGGGGCGGGCTACGAGCAGTACTTC. This chain connects TRBV20-1 to TRBJ2-5; 10 nucleotides agree with TRBD1. Matching the DNA end better, TRBJ2-7 makes the J call doubtful. Germline CDR1 and CDR2: DFQATT and SNEGSKA (reference sequence). The CDR3 totals 13 residues.

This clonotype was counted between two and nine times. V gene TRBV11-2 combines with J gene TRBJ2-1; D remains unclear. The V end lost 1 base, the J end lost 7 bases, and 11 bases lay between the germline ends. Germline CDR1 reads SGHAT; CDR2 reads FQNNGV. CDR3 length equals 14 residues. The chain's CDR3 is CASSLVVGVNEQFF. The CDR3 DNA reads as TGTGCCAGCAGCTTAGTGGTCGGAGTGAATGAGCAGTTCTTC.

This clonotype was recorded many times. The CDR3 loop is CSARVRLAVHNEQFF. For the CDR3, the DNA is TGCAGTGCTAGAGTGAGACTAGCGGTACACAATGAGCAGTTCTTC. The chain couples TRBV20-1 to TRBJ2-1; 9 nucleotides agree with TRBD2. The CDR3 runs to 15 residues. The V gene's germline CDR1 is DFQATT and CDR2 SNEGSKA (reference sequence). The V and J ends lost 1 base and 5 bases, in that order; junction bases with no gene match: 6.

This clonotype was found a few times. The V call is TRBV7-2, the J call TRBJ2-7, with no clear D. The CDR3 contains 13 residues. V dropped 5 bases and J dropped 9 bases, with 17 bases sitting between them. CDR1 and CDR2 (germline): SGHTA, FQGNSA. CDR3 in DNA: TGTGCCAGCAGCCCCGGTCCTTCCCGCCGGCAGTACTTC. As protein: CASSPGPSRRQYF.

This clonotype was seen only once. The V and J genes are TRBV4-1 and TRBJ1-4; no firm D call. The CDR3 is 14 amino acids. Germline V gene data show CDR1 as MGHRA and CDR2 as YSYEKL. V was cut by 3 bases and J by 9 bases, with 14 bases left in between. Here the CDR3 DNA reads TGCGCCAGCAGCCAGGGCGACAAGGGAAAAAAACTGTTTTTT. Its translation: CASSQGDKGKKLFF.

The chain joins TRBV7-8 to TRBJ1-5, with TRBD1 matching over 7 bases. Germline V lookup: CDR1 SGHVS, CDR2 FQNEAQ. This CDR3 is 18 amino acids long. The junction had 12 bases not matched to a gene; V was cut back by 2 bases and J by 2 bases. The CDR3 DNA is TGTGCCAGCAGCTTACCGCGTGGCGACAGGGATGGCAATCAGCCCCAGCATTTT. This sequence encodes CASSLPRGDRDGNQPQHF.

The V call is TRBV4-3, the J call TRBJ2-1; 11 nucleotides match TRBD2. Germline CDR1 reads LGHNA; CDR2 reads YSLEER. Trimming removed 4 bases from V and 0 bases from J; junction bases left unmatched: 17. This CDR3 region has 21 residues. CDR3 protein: CASSRSHGLAGGLSSYNEQFF. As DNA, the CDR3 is TGCGCCAGCAGCCGATCCCACGGGCTAGCGGGAGGCTTGAGCTCCTACAATGAGCAGTTCTTC.

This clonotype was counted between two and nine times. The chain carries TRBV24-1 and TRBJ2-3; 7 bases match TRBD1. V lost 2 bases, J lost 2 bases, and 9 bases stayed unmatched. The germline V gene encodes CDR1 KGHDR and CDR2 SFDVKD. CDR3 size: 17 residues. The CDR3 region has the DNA TGTGCCACCAGTGATTCTGGAGAGGGGGCACCCACAGATACGCAGTATTTT. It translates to CATSDSGEGAPTDTQYF.

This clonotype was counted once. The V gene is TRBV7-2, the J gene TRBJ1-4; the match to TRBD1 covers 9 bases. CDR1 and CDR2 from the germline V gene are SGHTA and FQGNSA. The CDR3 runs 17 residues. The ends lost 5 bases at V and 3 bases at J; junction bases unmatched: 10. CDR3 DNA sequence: TGTGCCAGCAGCCCAGGGCCGGGACAGGGACCTAATGAAAAACTGTTTTTT. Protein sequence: CASSPGPGQGPNEKLFF. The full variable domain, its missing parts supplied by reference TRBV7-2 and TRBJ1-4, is GAGVSQSPSNKVTEKGKDVELRCDPISGHTALYWYRQSLGQGLEFLIYFQGNSAPDKSGLPSDRFSAERTGGSVSTLTIQRTQQEDSAVYLCASSPGPGQGPNEKLFFGSGTQLSVL.

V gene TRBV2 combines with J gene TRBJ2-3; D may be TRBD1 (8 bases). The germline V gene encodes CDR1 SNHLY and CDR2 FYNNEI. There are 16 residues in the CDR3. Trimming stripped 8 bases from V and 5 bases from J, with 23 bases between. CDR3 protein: CASGQSTGGVGDTQYF. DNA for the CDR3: TGTGCCAGCGGCCAGTCTACAGGGGGGGTCGGAGATACGCAGTATTTT.

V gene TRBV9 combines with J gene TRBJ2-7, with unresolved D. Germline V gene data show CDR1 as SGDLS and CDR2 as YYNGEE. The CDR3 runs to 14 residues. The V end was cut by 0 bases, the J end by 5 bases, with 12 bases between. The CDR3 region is CASSVGERVHEQYF. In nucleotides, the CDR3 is TGTGCCAGCAGCGTAGGGGAAAGGGTCCACGAGCAGTACTTC.

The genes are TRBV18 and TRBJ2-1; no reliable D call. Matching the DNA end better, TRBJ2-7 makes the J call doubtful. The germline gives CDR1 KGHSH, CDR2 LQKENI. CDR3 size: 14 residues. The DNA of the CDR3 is TGTGCCAGCTCACCGACCGGATCATACTACGAGCAGTACTTC. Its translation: CASSPTGSYYEQYF.

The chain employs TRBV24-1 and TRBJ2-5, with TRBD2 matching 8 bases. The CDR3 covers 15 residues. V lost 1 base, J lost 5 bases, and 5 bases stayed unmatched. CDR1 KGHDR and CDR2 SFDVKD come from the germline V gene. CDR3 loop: CATSDFTSGGETQYF. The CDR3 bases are TGTGCCACCAGTGATTTCACTAGCGGAGGGGAGACCCAGTACTTC.

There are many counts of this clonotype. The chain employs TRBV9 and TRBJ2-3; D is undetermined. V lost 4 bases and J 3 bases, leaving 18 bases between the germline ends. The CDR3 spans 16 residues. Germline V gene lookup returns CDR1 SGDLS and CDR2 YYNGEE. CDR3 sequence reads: CASSRDEGFRTDTQYF. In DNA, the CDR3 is TGTGCCAGCAGCAGAGACGAAGGGTTTAGGACAGATACGCAGTATTTT. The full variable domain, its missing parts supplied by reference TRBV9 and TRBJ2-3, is DSGVTQTPKHLITATGQRVTLRCSPRSGDLSVYWYQQSLDQGLQFLIQYYNGEERAKGNILERFSAQQFPDLHSELNLSSLELGDSALYFCASSRDEGFRTDTQYFGPGTRLTVL.

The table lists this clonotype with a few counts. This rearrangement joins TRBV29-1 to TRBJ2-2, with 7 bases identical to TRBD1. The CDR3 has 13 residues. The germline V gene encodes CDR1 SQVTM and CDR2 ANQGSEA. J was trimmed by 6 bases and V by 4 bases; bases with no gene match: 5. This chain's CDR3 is CSVGRGKAGELFF. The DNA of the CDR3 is TGCAGCGTTGGCAGGGGGAAGGCCGGGGAGCTGTTTTTT.

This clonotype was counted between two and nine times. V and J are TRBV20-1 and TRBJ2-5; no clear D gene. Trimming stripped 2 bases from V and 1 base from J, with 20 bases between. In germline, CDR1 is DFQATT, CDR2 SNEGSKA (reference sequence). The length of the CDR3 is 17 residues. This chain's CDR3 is CSARSITTAVSQETQYF. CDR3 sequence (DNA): TGCAGTGCTAGATCCATTACGACGGCCGTGTCCCAAGAGACCCAGTACTTC.